This T cell receptor (beta chain) is drawn from a study of regulatory T cells in long-lasting Graves disease. The germline CDR1 and CDR2 sequences are SGHDN and FVKESK. CDR3 length: 15 residues. The V gene end was trimmed by 5 bases and the J gene end by 9 bases; junction bases not matched to a gene: 9. With iRepertoire HTBI primers and Arm-PCR of CDR3 regions, TCR beta libraries were built. TCRdb re-analysed the multiplex PCR reads in MiXCR, keeping a single row per CDR3 protein. The sample has around 250,000 distinct CDR3 sequences, about 19% seen once. This sample's time point: newly diagnosed GD, antithyroid drugs for less than 3 months. After RNA was extracted from PBMCs, the TCR library was made from it. A remark on this clonotype: Only one base separates this from a far larger clonotype, so it likely reflects a read error.

The sequenced sample was peripheral blood mononuclear cells (PBMCs), obtained at new diagnosis, from a patient treated with antithyroid drugs. The TCR was taken from a female donor with Graves disease. J is TRBJ2-3 and V is TRBV14, with 12 bases matching TRBD2. DNA for the CDR3: TGTGCCAGCAGCACATCTAGCGGGGGGGAGAGGACGCAGTATTTT. Translating gives CASSTSSGGERTQYF.